Below are 14 T cell receptor beta chains sequenced from a single sample in a study of cytomegalovirus exposure and HLA in healthy donors. The PCR was carried out with 60 Vbeta primers and 13 Jbeta primers. The repertoire was sequenced with immunoSEQ multiplex PCR; TCRdb's copy has only in-frame clones and lacks some. This table holds around 130,000 clones, about four fifths found once. Specimen: PBMCs. All receptors derive from a man aged 25 to 40 in good health and CMV-seronegative.

The chain uses TRBV10-1 and TRBJ1-1; 10 bases match TRBD1. The germline CDR1 and CDR2 sequences are WNHNN and SYGVQD (reference sequence). Trimming at V came to 5 bases and at J to 1 base, leaving 4 bases not matched to a gene. The CDR3 has 15 residues. The CDR3 coding sequence is TGCGCCAGCAGTCGGGACAGGGGACCGAACACTGAAGCTTTCTTT. Protein product: CASSRDRGPNTEAFF.

J is TRBJ1-5 and V is TRBV6-5; maybe TRBD1 (5 bases). Deletions cut 6 bases from V and 4 bases from J, with 10 bases between. The length of the CDR3 is 13 residues. CDR1 and CDR2 (germline): MNHEY, SVGAGI. Here the CDR3 reads CASRRGFNQPQHF. CDR3 DNA sequence: TGTGCCAGCAGACGGGGGTTTAATCAGCCCCAGCATTTT.

The gene calls are TRBV25-1 and TRBJ2-1; TRBD1 agrees at 7 bases. With 7 bases clipped from V and 3 bases from J, the junction kept 9 bases outside the gene matches. Germline V gene data show CDR1 as MGHDK and CDR2 as SYGVNS. The CDR3 has 15 amino acids. This chain's CDR3 is CASTRQGAFYNEQFF. The CDR3, as DNA: TGTGCCAGCACCCGACAGGGCGCTTTCTACAATGAGCAGTTCTTC.

The CDR3 protein is CAISESWGQYYGYTF. The CDR3 DNA reads TGTGCCATCAGTGAGTCTTGGGGACAGTACTATGGCTACACCTTC. This chain joins TRBV10-3 and TRBJ1-2; 7 nucleotides agree with TRBD1. In germline, CDR1 is ENHRY, CDR2 SYGVKD. This CDR3 is 15 amino acids long. Trimming removed 0 bases from V and 3 bases from J; junction bases left unmatched: 4.

This chain uses TRBV5-6 with TRBJ2-1; TRBD2 matches at 13 bases. This CDR3 spans 16 amino acids. In germline, CDR1 is SGHDT, CDR2 YYEEEE. With 1 base clipped from V and 10 bases from J, the junction kept 8 bases outside the gene matches. This CDR3 reads CASSLQGLAGAGEQFF. Written as DNA, the CDR3 is TGTGCCAGCAGCTTGCAAGGACTAGCGGGAGCGGGCGAGCAGTTCTTC.

The chain couples TRBV7-9 to TRBJ1-5; TRBD1 aligns across 9 bases. The V gene end was trimmed by 5 bases and the J gene end by 9 bases; junction bases not matched to a gene: 11. Germline V CDR1 and CDR2: SEHNR, FQNEAQ (reference sequence). CDR3 length: 15 amino acids. The CDR3: CASSPTGTGLWPQHF. The CDR3 bases are TGTGCCAGCAGCCCCACTGGGACAGGGCTGTGGCCCCAGCATTTT.

The V and J genes are TRBV6-4 and TRBJ2-7, with 7 bases fitting TRBD1. This CDR3 is built from 14 residues. CDR1 is MRHNA, CDR2 SNTAGT, per germline. J lost 0 bases, V lost 7 bases, and 6 bases had no gene match. CDR3 DNA: TGTGCCAGCACCAGACAGGGCAGCTCCTACGAGCAGTACTTC. It translates to CASTRQGSSYEQYF.

J is TRBJ2-5 and V is TRBV25-1, with 7 bases fitting TRBD1. Germline V gives CDR1 MGHDK, CDR2 SYGVNS. The CDR3 consists of 12 residues. Losses at the gene ends were 8 bases for V and 5 bases for J; bases not matched to a gene: 5. CDR3 nucleotide sequence: TGTGCCAGCTCCAGGGGGTCGGAGACCCAGTACTTC. Residues: CASSRGSETQYF.

The chain links TRBV27 to TRBJ1-2, with 10 positions matching TRBD1. This CDR3 has 13 amino acids. The V gene end was trimmed by 6 bases and the J gene end by 4 bases; junction bases not matched to a gene: 2. Looked up from germline, CDR1 is MNHEY and CDR2 is SMNVEV (reference sequence). The CDR3: CASRGTGVYGYTF. The CDR3 coding sequence is TGTGCCAGCAGGGGGACAGGGGTCTATGGCTACACCTTC.

This chain connects TRBV5-1 to TRBJ2-2; 12 nucleotides agree with TRBD2. CDR1 and CDR2 (germline): SGHRS, YFSETQ. V was clipped by 4 bases and J by 6 bases; unmatched bases: 4. There are 15 residues in the CDR3. The CDR3 coding sequence is TGCGCCAGCAGCCCTAGCGGGAGGGCCTCCGGGGAGCTGTTTTTT. Its translation: CASSPSGRASGELFF.

V is TRBV28 and J is TRBJ2-6; the D is unclear. The V end lost 2 bases, the J end lost 3 bases, and 8 bases lay between the germline ends. Germline CDR1 MDHEN, CDR2 SYDVKM. The CDR3 runs to 15 residues. CDR3 nucleotide sequence: TGTGCCAGCAGTTTAGCCGGGTATGGGGCCAACGTCCTGACTTTC. Translation gives CASSLAGYGANVLTF.

The chain combines TRBV4-1 with TRBJ2-5; D may be TRBD2 (6 bases). V lost 4 bases and J 2 bases, leaving 20 bases between the germline ends. Germline V lookup: CDR1 MGHRA, CDR2 YSYEKL. The CDR3 contains 17 residues. CDR3 sequence: CASSPEPGRGKQETQYF. The CDR3 DNA sequence: TGCGCCAGCAGCCCCGAACCGGGTCGGGGGAAACAAGAGACCCAGTACTTC.

This chain uses TRBV28 with TRBJ2-1, with D possibly matching TRBD1 (6 bases). Germline V lookup: CDR1 MDHEN, CDR2 SYDVKM. The CDR3 runs to 16 residues. With 2 bases removed from V and 2 bases from J, the gap between germline ends came to 13 bases. This chain's CDR3 is CASSLTGAGAYNEQFF. The CDR3 DNA follows: TGTGCCAGCAGTTTAACTGGGGCAGGGGCCTACAATGAGCAGTTCTTC.

The rearrangement joins TRBV6-5 to TRBJ2-7; D remains ambiguous. The length of the CDR3 is 14 residues. Germline V gives CDR1 MNHEY, CDR2 SVGAGI. The ends were cut back, 4 bases at V and 5 bases at J, with 15 bases in the middle. The DNA of the CDR3 is TGTGCCAGCAGTTTCCAAGCAGGTGGCAACGAGCAGTACTTC. Protein sequence: CASSFQAGGNEQYF.